The 8 T cell receptor beta chains below all came from one sample that was sequenced in a study of metastatic and nonmetastatic thyroid tumors. With MiXCR, TCRdb reprocessed the PCR reads. The sample lists 30,000 to 40,000 clones, about a fifth occurring once. No treatment had been given to any patient before thyroid surgery. Sequenced material: tumor tissue. Receptors were obtained from a male donor with papillary thyroid cancer or a benign thyroid nodule (not recorded which). Some clones in this sample may be carry-over from other donors' samples.

This clone was counted at least ten times. This chain connects TRBV6-2 or TRBV6-3 to TRBJ2-4; D is uncertain. The V end was cut by 6 bases, the J end by 7 bases, with 13 bases between. CDR1 MNHEY and CDR2 SVGEGT come from the germline V gene. The CDR3 runs 13 residues. The CDR3 here is CASSPRPGNIQYF. For the CDR3, the DNA is TGTGCCAGCAGCCCCCGACCCGGGAACATTCAGTACTTC.

J is TRBJ2-3 and V is TRBV11-2; 15 positions agree with TRBD2. The CDR3 is made up of 16 amino acids. V gave up 5 bases and J gave up 5 bases; unmatched junction bases: 5. Germline V CDR1 and CDR2: SGHAT, FQNNGV. CDR3 region: CASSRGLAGGRDTQYF. In DNA, the CDR3 is TGTGCCAGCAGCCGTGGACTAGCGGGGGGGCGAGATACGCAGTATTTT.

This clone is categorized as medium-sized. This sequence joins TRBV12-3 or TRBV12-4 and TRBJ1-5, with D possibly matching TRBD1 (5 bases). The CDR3 extends over 14 amino acids. V shed 6 bases and J shed 3 bases, with 12 bases lying between them. The chain's CDR3 is CASRTSGPNQPQHF. The CDR3 DNA follows: TGTGCCAGCAGGACCTCGGGGCCCAATCAGCCCCAGCATTTT.

The gene calls are TRBV20-1 and TRBJ2-3; 7 bases line up with TRBD2. After removal of 4 bases from V and 3 bases from J, the junction contained 10 bases not matched to a gene. The CDR3 runs to 15 residues. Germline CDR1 and CDR2: DFQATT and SNEGSKA (reference sequence). CDR3 sequence reads: CSATLFGGRTDTQYF. The CDR3 DNA reads TGCAGTGCTACCCTTTTCGGGGGGAGGACAGATACGCAGTATTTT.

This clone was counted ten times or more. The chain combines TRBV19 with TRBJ2-2, with D perhaps given as TRBD1 or TRBD2 (5 bases each). CDR1 is LNHDA, CDR2 SQIVND, per germline (reference sequence). CDR3 length: 15 amino acids. Trimming cost V 6 bases and J 5 bases, with 16 bases left between them. The DNA of the CDR3 is TGTGCCAGTAGCCCATCGAGGGGAGTAACCGGGGAGCTGTTTTTT. As protein: CASSPSRGVTGELFF.

Sample share makes this clone medium-sized (0.01 to 0.1%). V usage is TRBV2 and J usage is TRBJ2-7, with 10 bases matching TRBD2. This CDR3 is built from 15 residues. The J segment lost 0 bases and the V segment lost 7 bases, leaving 6 bases of the junction unmatched. Germline V gene lookup returns CDR1 SNHLY and CDR2 FYNNEI. The CDR3 DNA is TGTGCCAGCACCGGGACTAGCGTGTTCTCCTACGAGCAGTACTTC. The encoded protein is CASTGTSVFSYEQYF.

This clone rates as medium-sized (0.01 to 0.1%). J is TRBJ2-7 and V is TRBV6-1, with D hard to call. Germline CDR1 and CDR2: MNHNS and SASEGT. V was pared by 5 bases and J by 2 bases, with 13 bases between. This CDR3 has 14 amino acids. Here the CDR3 DNA reads TGTGCCAGCAGTCCGCCGACGCCTCCCTACGAGCAGTACTTC. Protein product: CASSPPTPPYEQYF.

The V gene is TRBV29-1, the J gene TRBJ2-2; D is undetermined. Trimming pared 4 bases from V and 3 bases from J, leaving 24 bases between. In germline, CDR1 is SQVTM, CDR2 ANQGSEA. CDR3 length: 18 amino acids. CDR3 amino acids: CSVGGTTGRPRDTGELFF. DNA of the CDR3: TGCAGCGTTGGGGGAACAACCGGGCGCCCCCGTGACACCGGGGAGCTGTTTTTT.